These 10 T cell receptor beta chains were sequenced from one sample in a study of post-analysis software for immune sequencing data. No cognate antigen is known for these TCRs. The TCR beta cDNA libraries contained unique molecular identifiers. A single record per CDR3 protein comes from TCRdb applying MiXCR to the PCR reads. The top ten hold more than 1.5% of the sample, which has roughly 620,000 distinct CDR3 sequences, roughly 46% seen once. Study-wide points: TRBV5-6, TRBV5-1 and TRBV20-1 belonged to a set of roughly five TRBV segments that were more frequent in patients than controls.

The specimen was blood. These receptors came from a girl between 5 and 17 years old with multiple sclerosis.

The chain employs TRBV20-1 and TRBJ2-5, with a possible D match to TRBD2 (6 bases). The end of the DNA fits TRBJ2-7 better, so the J call may be wrong. The germline CDR1 and CDR2 sequences are DFQATT and SNEGSKA (reference sequence). The CDR3 is 11 amino acids. The CDR3: CSARVGGEQYF. CDR3 bases: TGCAGTGCTAGAGTGGGGGGCGAGCAGTACTTC.

J is TRBJ1-4 and V is TRBV4-1, with D unclear. Trimming stripped 2 bases from V and 4 bases from J, with 17 bases between. The CDR3 extends over 17 amino acids. Germline assignment: CDR1 MGHRA and CDR2 YSYEKL. The DNA for the CDR3 is TGCGCCAGCAGCCAATTCCCCCAGGCAGAGCTTAATGAAAAACTGTTTTTT. Translation gives CASSQFPQAELNEKLFF.

The genes are TRBV9 and TRBJ2-1; no reliable D call. CDR3 length equals 13 residues. CDR1 SGDLS and CDR2 YYNGEE come from the germline V gene. V was pared by 4 bases and J by 10 bases, with 15 bases between. For the CDR3, the DNA is TGTGCCAGCAGCTTCACTCCGAGCAGAGAGCAGTTCTTC. Translated: CASSFTPSREQFF.

Concerning this clonotype: This could be a read error, since a much larger clone is one nucleotide away. The chain combines TRBV6-5 with TRBJ2-5; D gene ambiguous. The CDR3 is 17 residues long. CDR1 and CDR2 from the germline V gene are MNHEY and SVGAGI. Trimming left V 2 bases short and J 11 bases short, with 27 bases between. CDR3 sequence reads: CASSYDVWASGSYGQYF. The CDR3 region has the DNA TGTGCCAGCAGTTACGATGTTTGGGCCTCCGGTAGCTACGGGCAGTACTTC.

This clonotype was seen more than once but under ten times. The chain links TRBV24-1 to TRBJ2-7; 8 bases are shared with TRBD2. The CDR3 totals 16 residues. Per germline, CDR1 KGHDR and CDR2 SFDVKD. V lost 3 bases, J lost 1 base, and 7 bases stayed unmatched. The CDR3: CATSDNSGLGSYEQYF. DNA for the CDR3: TGTGCCACCAGTGATAACTCGGGACTAGGATCCTACGAGCAGTACTTC.

This clonotype was counted only a few times. CDR3 loop: CASSPQLRLATSSGANVLTF. Written as DNA, the CDR3 is TGTGCCAGCAGCCCGCAATTACGACTAGCGACGAGCTCTGGGGCCAACGTCCTGACTTTC. The V call is TRBV7-2, the J call TRBJ2-6; 8 bases are a match to TRBD2. Germline trimming cut 5 bases from V and 0 bases from J; bases unmatched to any gene: 15. CDR1 and CDR2 from the germline V gene are SGHTA and FQGNSA. This CDR3 region has 20 residues.

This clonotype has only a few counts. The chain carries TRBV7-9 and TRBJ2-6, with D unclear. CDR3 length: 13 residues. Trimming took 10 bases from V and 2 from J, leaving 9 bases between them. Germline lookup yields CDR1 SEHNR and CDR2 FQNEAQ (reference sequence). The CDR3 is CAIILPGANVLTF. As DNA, the CDR3 is TGTGCCATTATCCTCCCTGGGGCCAACGTCCTGACTTTC.

The chain uses TRBV6-6 and TRBJ1-6; D is undetermined. Germline loops: CDR1 MNHNY, CDR2 SVGAGI (reference sequence). This CDR3 comprises 9 residues. Trimming shortened V by 11 bases and J by 8 bases, and 4 bases separated the two germline ends. CDR3: CAEDSPLHF. The CDR3 nucleotides are TGTGCCGAAGATTCACCCCTCCACTTT.

V gene TRBV20-1 combines with J gene TRBJ2-3, with D unclear. In germline, CDR1 is DFQATT, CDR2 SNEGSKA (reference sequence). CDR3 length equals 11 residues. The V end lost 6 bases, the J end lost 0 bases, and 4 bases lay between the germline ends. CDR3 region: CSAMSTDTQYF. In DNA, the CDR3 is TGCAGTGCAATGAGCACAGATACGCAGTATTTT.

The chain employs TRBV6-6 and TRBJ2-3; D not resolved. The V end lost 6 bases, the J end lost 13 bases, and 14 bases lay between the germline ends. CDR1 MNHNY and CDR2 SVGAGI come from the germline V gene (reference sequence). This CDR3 contains 11 residues. Here the CDR3 reads CASRYEGCEYF. The CDR3 DNA follows: TGTGCCAGCAGGTACGAAGGCTGCGAGTATTTT.